Below are 18 T cell receptor beta chains sequenced from a single sample in a study of cytomegalovirus exposure and HLA in healthy donors. Amplification used 60 Vbeta primers and 13 Jbeta primers. The method was immunoSEQ multiplex PCR; TCRdb's version includes in-frame clones alone and lacks a portion of them. The repertoire holds 100,000 to 150,000 clones, 83% seen once, with about 3.5% in the top ten. The specimen sequenced was PBMCs. These receptors were collected from a woman in her forties in good health and CMV-seropositive.

The chain couples TRBV7-9 to TRBJ2-7, with D tentatively TRBD1 (6 bases). Germline V CDR1 and CDR2: SEHNR, FQNEAQ (reference sequence). Trimming removed 1 base from V and 2 bases from J, with 12 bases in between. This CDR3 has 15 amino acids. In nucleotides, the CDR3 is TGTGCCAGCAGCTTAGGCCAGGGGACGGCCTACGAGCAGTACTTC. This encodes CASSLGQGTAYEQYF. Together with reference TRBV7-9 and TRBJ2-7, the CDR3 gives the full variable domain: DTGVSQNPRHKITKRGQNVTFRCDPISEHNRLYWYRQTLGQGPEFLTYFQNEAQLEKSRLLSDRFSAERPKGSFSTLEIQRTEQGDSAMYLCASSLGQGTAYEQYFGPGTRLTVT.

V usage is TRBV6-5 and J usage is TRBJ1-2; weak D call: TRBD1 (6 bases). Trimming left V 2 bases short and J 6 bases short, with 10 bases between. CDR1 and CDR2 (germline): MNHEY, SVGAGI. The CDR3 spans 13 residues. CDR3 amino acids: CASSYAGVDGYTF. CDR3 nucleotides: TGTGCCAGCAGTTACGCAGGGGTTGATGGCTACACCTTC.

The chain uses TRBV5-1 and TRBJ2-1; TRBD2 matches at 9 bases. CDR1 is SGHRS, CDR2 YFSETQ, per germline. This CDR3 contains 16 residues. After removal of 4 bases from V and 6 bases from J, the junction contained 11 bases not matched to a gene. CDR3 nucleotide sequence: TGCGCCAGCAGCCCACCGGGACTAGCCTGGTCCAATGAGCAGTTCTTC. This encodes CASSPPGLAWSNEQFF.

The chain carries TRBV6-1 and TRBJ1-2; 7 bases are a match to TRBD1. CDR3 size: 15 residues. The V gene end was trimmed by 6 bases and the J gene end by 6 bases; junction bases not matched to a gene: 13. Germline V CDR1 and CDR2: MNHNS, SASEGT. In nucleotides, the CDR3 is TGTGCCAGCAGGGACAGGCGTGGTGTTCGGGATGGCTACACCTTC. This translates into CASRDRRGVRDGYTF.

The chain has TRBV10-1 and TRBJ1-6; the D gene is possibly TRBD1 (5 bases). This CDR3 is built from 14 residues. Germline V gene lookup returns CDR1 WNHNN and CDR2 SYGVQD (reference sequence). The V gene lost 1 base and the J gene lost 7 bases, with 8 bases spanning the gap. The CDR3 sequence: CASSELSGNSPLHF. The CDR3 nucleotides read TGCGCCAGCAGTGAGTTGTCAGGGAATTCACCCCTCCACTTT.

This sequence joins TRBV2 and TRBJ2-4, with 8 bases lining up with TRBD2. Germline V CDR1 and CDR2: SNHLY, FYNNEI. Germline trimming cut 6 bases from V and 7 bases from J; bases unmatched to any gene: 5. The CDR3 loop spans 13 amino acids. CDR3 sequence reads: CASRAGDSNIQYF. The CDR3 DNA follows: TGTGCCAGCAGAGCGGGAGATTCTAACATTCAGTACTTC.

The chain joins TRBV30 to TRBJ2-3; D possibly corresponds to TRBD1 (7 bases). The V gene's germline CDR1 is GTSNPN and CDR2 SVGIG (reference sequence). CDR3 length: 14 residues. Trimming pared 2 bases from V and 4 bases from J, leaving 13 bases between. CDR3 coding DNA: TGTGCCTGGAGTAGAGGAGGGGGCGCAGATACGCAGTATTTT. Protein sequence: CAWSRGGGADTQYF.

The chain is built from TRBV18 and TRBJ2-1; 12 bases are shared with TRBD2. J was trimmed by 7 bases and V by 4 bases; bases with no gene match: 5. This CDR3 contains 15 residues. CDR1 KGHSH and CDR2 LQKENI come from the germline V gene. This CDR3 reads CASSLLAGGENEQFF. CDR3 coding DNA: TGTGCCAGCTCACTACTAGCGGGAGGTGAAAATGAGCAGTTCTTC. The full variable domain, with the rest looked up from reference TRBV18 and TRBJ2-1, is NAGVMQNPRHLVRRRGQEARLRCSPMKGHSHVYWYRQLPEEGLKFMVYLQKENIIDESGMPKERFSAEFPKEGPSILRIQQVVRGDSAAYFCASSLLAGGENEQFFGPGTRLTVL.

The chain combines TRBV5-1 with TRBJ1-2; possible D gene TRBD1, 5 bases. This CDR3 region has 13 residues. From germline, CDR1 is SGHRS and CDR2 YFSETQ. The ends were cut back, 4 bases at V and 8 bases at J, with 15 bases in the middle. In DNA, the CDR3 is TGCGCCAGCAGCGGAGGGACCATTGGAGGCTACACCTTC. It is translated as CASSGGTIGGYTF. The complete variable domain, with remaining parts taken from reference TRBV5-1 and TRBJ1-2, reads KAGVTQTPRYLIKTRGQQVTLSCSPISGHRSVSWYQQTPGQGLQFLFEYFSETQRNKGNFPGRFSGRQFSNSRSEMNVSTLELGDSALYLCASSGGTIGGYTFGSGTRLTVV.

This clone was found a few times. The V and J genes are TRBV6-5 and TRBJ2-7; a possible D gene is TRBD1 (6 bases). V was trimmed by 4 bases and J by 5 bases, leaving 9 bases between them. The germline gives CDR1 MNHEY, CDR2 SVGAGI. The CDR3 is 12 amino acids. CDR3 in DNA: TGTGCCAGCAGTTCTACAGGGAACGAGCAGTACTTC. This codes for CASSSTGNEQYF.

This clone turned up a few times. This chain links TRBV15 with TRBJ1-2; D possibly corresponds to TRBD1 (5 bases). Trimming stripped 5 bases from V and 7 bases from J, with 14 bases between. Germline lookup yields CDR1 LNHNV and CDR2 YYDKDF (reference sequence). The CDR3 is made up of 13 amino acids. CDR3 sequence (DNA): TGTGCCACCAGCCCCAGGGATCCGTTTGGCTACACCTTC. Its translation is CATSPRDPFGYTF. The whole variable domain, filled in from reference TRBV15 and TRBJ1-2, reads DAMVIQNPRYQVTQFGKPVTLSCSQTLNHNVMYWYQQKSSQAPKLLFHYYDKDFNNEADTPDNFQSRRPNTSFCFLDIRSPGLGDTAMYLCATSPRDPFGYTFGSGTRLTVV.

The genes are TRBV5-1 and TRBJ1-2, with 9 bases identical to TRBD1. Trimming cost V 4 bases and J 4 bases; bases outside gene matches: 8. From germline, CDR1 is SGHRS and CDR2 YFSETQ. This CDR3 comprises 15 residues. The DNA of the CDR3 is TGCGCCAGCAGCGAACCGGGACAGGGCCTCTATGGCTACACCTTC. Translating it yields CASSEPGQGLYGYTF.

The chain has TRBV2 and TRBJ2-7, with D perhaps matching TRBD1 (6 bases). Trimming pared 6 bases from V and 1 base from J, leaving 19 bases between. Per the germline V gene, CDR1 is SNHLY and CDR2 is FYNNEI. The length of the CDR3 is 16 residues. This CDR3 is CASSALRGDKSYEQYF. The CDR3 DNA reads TGTGCCAGCAGCGCCCTCAGGGGAGATAAATCCTACGAGCAGTACTTC.

This chain joins TRBV5-1 and TRBJ2-1; D ambiguous. The CDR3 runs to 13 residues. Germline V gene data show CDR1 as SGHRS and CDR2 as YFSETQ. V lost 5 bases to trimming and J lost 0 bases, with 6 bases between them. This chain's CDR3 is CASSSSSYNEQFF. CDR3 sequence (DNA): TGCGCCAGCAGTAGTAGCTCCTACAATGAGCAGTTCTTC.

This sequence joins TRBV30 and TRBJ1-1; no clear D. Trimming removed 0 bases at V and 4 bases at J, with 9 bases between. Germline loops: CDR1 GTSNPN, CDR2 SVGIG (reference sequence). CDR3 length: 13 residues. In DNA, the CDR3 is TGTGCCTGGAGTGTAAGCAGGCGCACTGAAGCTTTCTTT. The encoded protein is CAWSVSRRTEAFF. The whole variable domain, filled in from reference TRBV30 and TRBJ1-1, reads SQTIHQWPATLVQPVGSPLSLECTVEGTSNPNLYWYRQAAGRGLQLLFYSVGIGQISSEVPQNLSASRPQDRQFILSSKKLLLSDSGFYLCAWSVSRRTEAFFGQGTRLTVV.

The CDR3 loop is CASSLPSGTSSADTQYF. CDR3 DNA: TGTGCCAGCAGCTTGCCCTCCGGGACTAGCTCAGCAGATACGCAGTATTTT. This chain links TRBV5-4 with TRBJ2-3; 9 positions match TRBD2. The CDR3 covers 17 residues. Per germline, CDR1 SGHNT and CDR2 YYREEE (reference sequence). V shed 1 base and J 4 bases; nucleotides not matched to a gene: 10.

The V call is TRBV5-4, the J call TRBJ1-6; D is uncertain. Per germline, CDR1 SGHNT and CDR2 YYREEE (reference sequence). The CDR3 extends over 16 amino acids. Trimming removed 1 base from V and 4 bases from J, with 12 bases in between. For the CDR3, the DNA is TGTGCCAGCAGCTTGTCCAGACTAGATTATAATTCACCCCTCCACTTT. The encoded protein is CASSLSRLDYNSPLHF.

The rearrangement links TRBV7-2 to TRBJ2-7; D is perhaps TRBD2 (5 bases). This CDR3 is 17 amino acids long. Per germline, CDR1 SGHTA and CDR2 FQGNSA. V was shortened by 5 bases and J by 4 bases, with 24 bases between the two germline ends. CDR3 region: CASSPERETRLLYEQYF. In nucleotides, the CDR3 is TGTGCCAGCAGCCCAGAGAGGGAAACCCGCCTTCTTTACGAGCAGTACTTC. The whole variable domain, remainder taken from reference TRBV7-2 and TRBJ2-7, is GAGVSQSPSNKVTEKGKDVELRCDPISGHTALYWYRQSLGQGLEFLIYFQGNSAPDKSGLPSDRFSAERTGGSVSTLTIQRTQQEDSAVYLCASSPERETRLLYEQYFGPGTRLTVT.